This TCR beta chain was profiled in a study of blood T cell repertoires in COVID-19. Study information: Samples taken during acute and convalescent COVID-19 were collected in the United States, Italy and Spain.

Authors' data handling: Reference gene primer amplification in the assay estimated nucleated cell counts. The table came from immunoSEQ multiplex PCR; TCRdb's copy has only in-frame clones and leaves some out. V, J and clone size derive from that table, while D and trimming were established from the DNA sequence. This table holds around 200,000 clones, around 90% found once. All enrollees were roughly 18 to 90 years old and from about 24 US areas. The germline V gene encodes CDR1 LGHNA and CDR2 YNFKEQ. The CDR3 is 15 residues long. Trimming took 1 base from V and 3 from J, leaving 13 bases between them.

The chain uses TRBV4-2 and TRBJ2-7, with D possibly being TRBD2 (6 bases). The source material was PBMCs or T cells enriched from blood (not recorded which). The TCR was taken from a man aged 18 to 29 with acute COVID-19. Here the CDR3 reads CASSQVVTGDYEQYF. The CDR3 bases are TGTGCCAGCAGCCAAGTCGTGACGGGGGACTACGAGCAGTACTTC.